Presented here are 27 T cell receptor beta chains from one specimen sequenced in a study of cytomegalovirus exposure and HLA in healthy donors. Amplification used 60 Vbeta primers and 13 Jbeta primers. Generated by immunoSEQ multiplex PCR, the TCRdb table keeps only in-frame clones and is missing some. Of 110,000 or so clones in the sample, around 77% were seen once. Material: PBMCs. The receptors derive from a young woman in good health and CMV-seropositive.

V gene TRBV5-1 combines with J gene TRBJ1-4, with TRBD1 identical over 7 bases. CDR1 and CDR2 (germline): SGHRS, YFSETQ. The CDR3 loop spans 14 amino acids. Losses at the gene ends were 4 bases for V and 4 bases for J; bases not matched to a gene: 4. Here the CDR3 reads CASSRDSGNEKLFF. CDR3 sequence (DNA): TGCGCCAGCAGCCGGGACAGTGGTAATGAAAAACTGTTTTTT.

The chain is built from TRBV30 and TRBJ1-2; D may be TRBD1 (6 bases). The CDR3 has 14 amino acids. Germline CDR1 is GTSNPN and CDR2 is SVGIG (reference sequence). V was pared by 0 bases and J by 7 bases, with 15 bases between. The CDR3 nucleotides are TGTGCCTGGAGTGTTTTTTTGGACAGAGCTGGCTACACCTTC. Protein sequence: CAWSVFLDRAGYTF.

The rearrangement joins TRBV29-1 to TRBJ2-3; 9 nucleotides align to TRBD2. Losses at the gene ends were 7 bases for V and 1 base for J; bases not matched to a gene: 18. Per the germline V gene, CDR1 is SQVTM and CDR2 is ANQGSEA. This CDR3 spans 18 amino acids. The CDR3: CSEGVWREGFLGTDTQYF. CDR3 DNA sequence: TGCAGCGAGGGGGTGTGGCGGGAGGGGTTCTTGGGCACAGATACGCAGTATTTT.

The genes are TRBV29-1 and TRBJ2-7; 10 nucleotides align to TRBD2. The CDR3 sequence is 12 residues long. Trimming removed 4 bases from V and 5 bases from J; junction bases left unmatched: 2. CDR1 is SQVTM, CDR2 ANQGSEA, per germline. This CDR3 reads CSVVAGGNEQYF. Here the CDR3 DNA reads TGCAGCGTTGTAGCGGGGGGCAACGAGCAGTACTTC.

Here the CDR3 DNA reads TGCGCCAGCAGCTTGGATTCGAGAGGAAACACCATATATTTT. Its protein is CASSLDSRGNTIYF. This chain connects TRBV5-1 to TRBJ1-3; no definite D call. Trimming removed 0 bases at V and 4 bases at J, with 8 bases between. Looked up from germline, CDR1 is SGHRS and CDR2 is YFSETQ. The CDR3 contains 14 residues. Supplemented by reference TRBV5-1 and TRBJ1-3, the full variable domain reads KAGVTQTPRYLIKTRGQQVTLSCSPISGHRSVSWYQQTPGQGLQFLFEYFSETQRNKGNFPGRFSGRQFSNSRSEMNVSTLELGDSALYLCASSLDSRGNTIYFGEGSWLTVV.

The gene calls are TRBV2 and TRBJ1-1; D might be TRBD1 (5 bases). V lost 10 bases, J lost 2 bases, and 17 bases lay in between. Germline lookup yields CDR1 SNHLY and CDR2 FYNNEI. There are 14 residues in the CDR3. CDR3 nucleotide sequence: TGTGCCATCCCCCGGGGGGTAATAAACACTGAAGCTTTCTTT. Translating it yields CAIPRGVINTEAFF. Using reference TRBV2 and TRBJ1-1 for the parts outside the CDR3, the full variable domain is EPEVTQTPSHQVTQMGQEVILRCVPISNHLYFYWYRQILGQKVEFLVSFYNNEISEKSEIFDDQFSVERPDGSNFTLKIRSTKLEDSAMYFCAIPRGVINTEAFFGQGTRLTVV.

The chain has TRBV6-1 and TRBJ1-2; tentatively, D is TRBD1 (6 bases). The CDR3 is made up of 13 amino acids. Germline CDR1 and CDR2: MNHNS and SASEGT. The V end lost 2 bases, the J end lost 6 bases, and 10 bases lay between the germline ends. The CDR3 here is CASSERQVHGYTF. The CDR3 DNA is TGTGCCAGCAGTGAACGACAGGTGCATGGCTACACCTTC.

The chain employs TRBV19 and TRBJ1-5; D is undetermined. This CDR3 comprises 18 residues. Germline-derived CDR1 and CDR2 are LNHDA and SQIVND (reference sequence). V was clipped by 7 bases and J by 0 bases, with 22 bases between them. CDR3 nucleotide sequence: TGTGCCAGTACTGATGACGGACGAGCGGCGTATAGCAATCAGCCCCAGCATTTT. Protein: CASTDDGRAAYSNQPQHF.

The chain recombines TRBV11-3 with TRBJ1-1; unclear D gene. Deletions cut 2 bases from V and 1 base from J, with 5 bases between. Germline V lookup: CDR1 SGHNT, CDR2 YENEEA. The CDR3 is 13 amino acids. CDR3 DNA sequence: TGTGCCAGCAGCTTACCAGGGAACACTGAAGCTTTCTTT. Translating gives CASSLPGNTEAFF.

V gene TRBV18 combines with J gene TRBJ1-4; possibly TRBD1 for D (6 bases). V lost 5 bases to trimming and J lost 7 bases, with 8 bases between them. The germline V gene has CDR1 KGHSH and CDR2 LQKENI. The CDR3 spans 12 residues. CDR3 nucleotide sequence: TGTGCCAGCTCAACAGGGTTTGAAAAACTGTTTTTT. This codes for CASSTGFEKLFF.

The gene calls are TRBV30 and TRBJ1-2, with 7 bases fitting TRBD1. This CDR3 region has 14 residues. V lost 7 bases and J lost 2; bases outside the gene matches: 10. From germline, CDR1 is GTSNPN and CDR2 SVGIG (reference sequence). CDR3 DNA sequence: TGTGCCTCGACCGGGGCAGGGGGAAACTATGGCTACACCTTC. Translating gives CASTGAGGNYGYTF.

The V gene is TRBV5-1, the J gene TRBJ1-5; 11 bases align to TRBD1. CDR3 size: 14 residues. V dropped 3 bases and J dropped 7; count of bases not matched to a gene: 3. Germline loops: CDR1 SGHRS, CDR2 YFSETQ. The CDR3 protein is CASSSGTGGQPQHF. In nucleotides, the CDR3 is TGCGCCAGCAGCTCCGGGACAGGGGGGCAGCCCCAGCATTTT.

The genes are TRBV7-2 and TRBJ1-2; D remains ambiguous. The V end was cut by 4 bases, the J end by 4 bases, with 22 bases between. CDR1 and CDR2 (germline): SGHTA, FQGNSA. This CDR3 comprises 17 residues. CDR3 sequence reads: CASSSPQPGGGGYGYTF. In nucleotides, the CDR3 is TGTGCCAGCAGCTCTCCCCAACCGGGCGGAGGAGGCTATGGCTACACCTTC.

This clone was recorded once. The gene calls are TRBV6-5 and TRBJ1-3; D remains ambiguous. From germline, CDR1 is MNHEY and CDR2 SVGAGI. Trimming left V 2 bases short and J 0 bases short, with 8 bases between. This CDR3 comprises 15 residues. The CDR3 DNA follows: TGTGCCAGCAGTTACGACATTACCTCTGGAAACACCATATATTTT. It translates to CASSYDITSGNTIYF.

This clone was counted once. In DNA form, the CDR3 reads TGTGCCAGCAGCGTAGAGGGGACACCCCTCCACTTT. It yields the protein CASSVEGTPLHF. This rearrangement joins TRBV9 to TRBJ1-6; D possibly corresponds to TRBD1 (5 bases). This CDR3 has 12 amino acids. Germline CDR1 SGDLS, CDR2 YYNGEE. The V and J ends lost 0 bases and 11 bases respectively, with 6 bases between them.

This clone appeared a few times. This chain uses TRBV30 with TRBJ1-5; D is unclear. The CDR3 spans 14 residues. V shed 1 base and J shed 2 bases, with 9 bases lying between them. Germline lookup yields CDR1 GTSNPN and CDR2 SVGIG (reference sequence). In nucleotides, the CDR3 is TGTGCCTGGAGTGGGTCCAGTGGCAATCAGCCCCAGCATTTT. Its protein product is CAWSGSSGNQPQHF.

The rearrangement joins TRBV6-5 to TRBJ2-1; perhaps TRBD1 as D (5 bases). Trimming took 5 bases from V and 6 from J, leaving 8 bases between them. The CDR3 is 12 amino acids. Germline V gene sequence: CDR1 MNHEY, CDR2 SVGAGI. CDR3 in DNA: TGTGCCAGCAGTCCCCAGGGCAATGAGCAGTTCTTC. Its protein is CASSPQGNEQFF.

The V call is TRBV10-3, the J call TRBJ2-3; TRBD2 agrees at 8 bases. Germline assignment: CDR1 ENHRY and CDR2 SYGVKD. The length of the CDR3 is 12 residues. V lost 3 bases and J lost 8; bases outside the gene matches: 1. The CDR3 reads CAISEGLATQYF. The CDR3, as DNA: TGTGCCATCAGTGAAGGACTAGCTACGCAGTATTTT.

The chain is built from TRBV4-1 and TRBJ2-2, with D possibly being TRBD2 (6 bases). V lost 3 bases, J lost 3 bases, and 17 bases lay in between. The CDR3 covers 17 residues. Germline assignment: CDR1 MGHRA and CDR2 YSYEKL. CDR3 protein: CASSQGLARDYTGELFF. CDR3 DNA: TGCGCCAGCAGCCAGGGTCTAGCGAGAGACTACACCGGGGAGCTGTTTTTT.

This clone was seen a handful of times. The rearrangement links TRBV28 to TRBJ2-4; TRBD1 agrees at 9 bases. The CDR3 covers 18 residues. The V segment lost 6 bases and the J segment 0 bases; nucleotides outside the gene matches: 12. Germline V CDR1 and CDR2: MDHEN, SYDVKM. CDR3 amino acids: CASSPTGTGLSAKNIQYF. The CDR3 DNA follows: TGTGCCAGCAGCCCCACCGGGACAGGGTTGTCAGCCAAAAACATTCAGTACTTC.

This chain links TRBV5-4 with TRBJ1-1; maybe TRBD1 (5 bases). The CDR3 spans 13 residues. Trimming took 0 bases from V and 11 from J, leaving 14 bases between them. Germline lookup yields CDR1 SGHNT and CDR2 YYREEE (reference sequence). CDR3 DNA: TGTGCCAGCAGCTTGGGGGGAGGCAGGGAGGCTTTCTTT. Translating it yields CASSLGGGREAFF.

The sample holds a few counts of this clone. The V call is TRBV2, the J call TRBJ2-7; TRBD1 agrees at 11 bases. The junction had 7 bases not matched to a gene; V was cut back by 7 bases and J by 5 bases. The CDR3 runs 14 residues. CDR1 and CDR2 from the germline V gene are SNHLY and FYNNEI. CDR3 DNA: TGTGCCAGCATAAAGGACAGGGGGCCTGACGAGCAGTACTTC. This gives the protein CASIKDRGPDEQYF.

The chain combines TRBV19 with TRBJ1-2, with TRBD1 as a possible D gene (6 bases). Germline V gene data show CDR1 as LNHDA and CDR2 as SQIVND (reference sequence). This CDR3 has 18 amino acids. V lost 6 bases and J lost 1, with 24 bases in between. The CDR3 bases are TGTGCCAGTAGCCCCTCTCCCGGGGACACCCGGATTAACTATGGCTACACCTTC. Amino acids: CASSPSPGDTRINYGYTF.

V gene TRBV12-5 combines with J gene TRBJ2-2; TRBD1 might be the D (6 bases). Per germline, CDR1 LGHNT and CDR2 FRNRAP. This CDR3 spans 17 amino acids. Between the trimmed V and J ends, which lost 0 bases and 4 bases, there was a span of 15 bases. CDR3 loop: CASGLVTNNRVTGELFF. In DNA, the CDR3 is TGTGCTAGTGGTTTGGTCACAAATAACAGGGTCACCGGGGAGCTGTTTTTT.

The CDR3 sequence: CASSPRTLGTGELFF. DNA of the CDR3: TGTGCCAGCTCACCTCGGACTTTGGGGACCGGGGAGCTGTTTTTT. The chain has TRBV18 and TRBJ2-2, with D perhaps matching TRBD2 (5 bases). The V gene lost 3 bases and the J gene lost 5 bases, with 13 bases spanning the gap. Germline loops: CDR1 KGHSH, CDR2 LQKENI. CDR3 size: 15 residues.

For the CDR3, the DNA is TGTGCCAGCTCACCAGACAGACAGGCGCTTAACTATGGCTACACCTTC. This sequence encodes CASSPDRQALNYGYTF. V usage is TRBV18 and J usage is TRBJ1-2; tentative D call: TRBD1 (6 bases). The CDR3 runs 16 residues. Trimming took off 2 bases at V and 1 base at J, with 14 bases between the two ends. CDR1 is KGHSH and CDR2 is LQKENI in the germline V gene.

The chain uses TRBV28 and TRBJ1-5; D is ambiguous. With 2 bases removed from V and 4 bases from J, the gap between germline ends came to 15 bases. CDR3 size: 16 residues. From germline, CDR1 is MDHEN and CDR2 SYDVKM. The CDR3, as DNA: TGTGCCAGCAGTTTAGAGGGCAGAACCTCAAATCAGCCCCAGCATTTT. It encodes CASSLEGRTSNQPQHF.